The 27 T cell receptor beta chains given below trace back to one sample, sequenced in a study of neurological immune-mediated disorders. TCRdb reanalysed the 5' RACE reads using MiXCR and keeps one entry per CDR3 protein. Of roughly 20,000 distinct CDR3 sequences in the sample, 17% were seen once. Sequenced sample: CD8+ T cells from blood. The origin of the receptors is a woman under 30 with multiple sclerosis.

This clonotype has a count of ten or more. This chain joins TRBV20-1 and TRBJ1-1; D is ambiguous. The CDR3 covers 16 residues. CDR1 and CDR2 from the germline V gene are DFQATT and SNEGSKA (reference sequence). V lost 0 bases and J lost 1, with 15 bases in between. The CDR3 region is CSARDSILMGNTEAFF. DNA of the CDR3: TGCAGTGCTAGAGATTCGATCCTAATGGGGAACACTGAAGCTTTCTTT.

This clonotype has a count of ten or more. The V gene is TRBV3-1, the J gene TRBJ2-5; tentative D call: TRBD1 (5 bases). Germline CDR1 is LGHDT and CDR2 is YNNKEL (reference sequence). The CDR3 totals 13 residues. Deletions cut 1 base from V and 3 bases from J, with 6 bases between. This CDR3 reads CASSQGREETQYF. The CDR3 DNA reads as TGTGCCAGCAGCCAAGGCAGGGAAGAGACCCAGTACTTC.

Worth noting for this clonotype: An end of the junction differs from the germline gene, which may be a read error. CDR3 DNA sequence: TGTGCCAGCAGTTCAACAGGGGGTACTGGAAACACCTTAAATTTT. Protein: CASSSTGGTGNTLNF. The chain has TRBV27 and TRBJ1-3; 8 bases agree with TRBD1. The CDR3 spans 15 residues. The V gene's germline CDR1 is MNHEY and CDR2 SMNVEV (reference sequence).

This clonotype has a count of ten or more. CDR3 region: CASSLSHLQVPGLPYNEQFF. DNA of the CDR3: TGTGCCAGCAGTTTAAGCCACCTTCAGGTTCCGGGACTACCATACAATGAGCAGTTCTTC. The rearrangement joins TRBV12-3 or TRBV12-4 to TRBJ2-1; 7 nucleotides match TRBD2. Trimming cost V 2 bases and J 4 bases; bases outside gene matches: 20. This CDR3 has 20 residues.

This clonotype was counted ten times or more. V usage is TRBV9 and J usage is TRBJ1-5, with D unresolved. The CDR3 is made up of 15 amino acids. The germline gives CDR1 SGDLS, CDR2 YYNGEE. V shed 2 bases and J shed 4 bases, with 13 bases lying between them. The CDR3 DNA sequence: TGTGCCAGCAGCGTTGGTGCGGGAATGAATCAGCCCCAGCATTTT. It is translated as CASSVGAGMNQPQHF.

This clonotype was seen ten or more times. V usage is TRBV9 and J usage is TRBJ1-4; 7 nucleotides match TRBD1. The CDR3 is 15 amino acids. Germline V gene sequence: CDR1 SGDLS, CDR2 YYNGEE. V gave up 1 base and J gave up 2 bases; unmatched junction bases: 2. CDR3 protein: CASSVQGVTNEKLFF. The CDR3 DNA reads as TGTGCCAGCAGCGTACAGGGGGTGACTAATGAAAAACTGTTTTTT.

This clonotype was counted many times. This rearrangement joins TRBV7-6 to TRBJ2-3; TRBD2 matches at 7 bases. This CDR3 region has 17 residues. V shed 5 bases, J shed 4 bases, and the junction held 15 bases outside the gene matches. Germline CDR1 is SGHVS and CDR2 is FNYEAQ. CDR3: CASSPKGRGGEADTQYF. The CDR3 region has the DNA TGTGCCAGCAGCCCGAAGGGGCGGGGAGGGGAGGCAGATACGCAGTATTTT.

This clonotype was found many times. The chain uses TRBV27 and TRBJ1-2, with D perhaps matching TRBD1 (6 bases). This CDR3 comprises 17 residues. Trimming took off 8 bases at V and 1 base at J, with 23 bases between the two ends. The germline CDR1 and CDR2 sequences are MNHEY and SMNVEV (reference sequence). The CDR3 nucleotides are TGTGCCAGCTCTGTGTCTCCCTCGGGACAACTTAACTATGGCTACACCTTC. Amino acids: CASSVSPSGQLNYGYTF.

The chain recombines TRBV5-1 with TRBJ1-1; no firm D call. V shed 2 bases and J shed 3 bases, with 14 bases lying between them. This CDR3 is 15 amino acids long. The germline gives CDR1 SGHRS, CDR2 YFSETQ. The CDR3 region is CASSFILDGDTEAFF. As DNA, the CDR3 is TGCGCCAGCAGCTTCATACTTGACGGGGACACTGAAGCTTTCTTT.

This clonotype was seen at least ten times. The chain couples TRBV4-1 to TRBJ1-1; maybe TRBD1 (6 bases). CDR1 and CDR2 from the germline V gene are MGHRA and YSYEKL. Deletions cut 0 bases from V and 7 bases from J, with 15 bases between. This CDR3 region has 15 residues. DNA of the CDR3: TGCGCCAGCAGCCAAGATTGGGGGGCGCAGGATGAAGCTTTCTTT. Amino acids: CASSQDWGAQDEAFF.

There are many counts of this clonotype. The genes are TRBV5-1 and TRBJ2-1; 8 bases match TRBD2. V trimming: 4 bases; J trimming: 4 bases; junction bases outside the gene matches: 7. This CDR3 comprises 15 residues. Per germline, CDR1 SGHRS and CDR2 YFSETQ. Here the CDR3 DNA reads TGCGCCAGCAGCGGGAGCGGGGGATATTACAATGAGCAGTTCTTC. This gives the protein CASSGSGGYYNEQFF.

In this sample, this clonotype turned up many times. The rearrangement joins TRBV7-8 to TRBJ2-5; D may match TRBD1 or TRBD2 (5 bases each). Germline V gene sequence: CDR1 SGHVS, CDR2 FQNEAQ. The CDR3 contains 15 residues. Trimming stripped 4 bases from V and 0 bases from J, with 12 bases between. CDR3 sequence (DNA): TGTGCCAGCAGCTCGGGACCTGGGGACCAAGAGACCCAGTACTTC. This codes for CASSSGPGDQETQYF.

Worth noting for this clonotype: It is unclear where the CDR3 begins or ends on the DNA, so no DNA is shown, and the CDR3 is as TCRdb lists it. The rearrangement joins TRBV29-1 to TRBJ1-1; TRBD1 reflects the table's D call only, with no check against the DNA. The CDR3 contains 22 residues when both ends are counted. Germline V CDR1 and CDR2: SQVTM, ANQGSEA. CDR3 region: CSVEETGGNQPQHFGDGTEAFF.

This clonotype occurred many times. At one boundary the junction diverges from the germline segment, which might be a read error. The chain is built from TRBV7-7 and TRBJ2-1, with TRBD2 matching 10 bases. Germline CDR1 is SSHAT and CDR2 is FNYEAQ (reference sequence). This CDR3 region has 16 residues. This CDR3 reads CASSSRLAGENNEQFF. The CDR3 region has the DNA TGTGCTAGCAGCTCCCGCCTAGCGGGAGAAAACAATGAGCAGTTCTTC.

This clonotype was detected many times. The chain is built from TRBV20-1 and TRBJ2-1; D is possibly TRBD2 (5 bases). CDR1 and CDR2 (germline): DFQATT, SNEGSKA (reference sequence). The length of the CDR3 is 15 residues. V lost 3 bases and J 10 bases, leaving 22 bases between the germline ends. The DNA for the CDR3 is TGCAGTGCTAGGGTTAGGAGGAGCTTCCTGGAAGAGCAGTTCTTC. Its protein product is CSARVRRSFLEEQFF.

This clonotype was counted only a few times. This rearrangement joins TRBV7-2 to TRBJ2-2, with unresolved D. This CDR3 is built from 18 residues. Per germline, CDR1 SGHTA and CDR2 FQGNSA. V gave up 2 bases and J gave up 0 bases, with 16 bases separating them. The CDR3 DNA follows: TGTGCCAGCAGCTTAAGGGCTCGGGCAGGAACGAACACCGGGGAGCTGTTTTTT. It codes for CASSLRARAGTNTGELFF.

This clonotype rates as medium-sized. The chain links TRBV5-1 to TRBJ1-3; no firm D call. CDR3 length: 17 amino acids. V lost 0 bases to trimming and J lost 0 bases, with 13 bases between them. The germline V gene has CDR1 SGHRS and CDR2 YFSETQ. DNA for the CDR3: TGCGCCAGCAGCTTGGGTGAGCTGGACCTCTCTGGAAACACCATATATTTT. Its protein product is CASSLGELDLSGNTIYF.

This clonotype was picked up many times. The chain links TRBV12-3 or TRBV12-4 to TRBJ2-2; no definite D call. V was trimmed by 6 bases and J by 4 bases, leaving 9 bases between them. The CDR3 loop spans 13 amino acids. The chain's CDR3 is CASSFTPTGELFF. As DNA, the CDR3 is TGTGCCAGCAGCTTCACCCCCACCGGGGAGCTGTTTTTT.

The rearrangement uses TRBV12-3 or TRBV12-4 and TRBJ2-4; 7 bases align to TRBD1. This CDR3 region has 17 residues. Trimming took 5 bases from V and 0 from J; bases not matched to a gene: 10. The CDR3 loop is CASSPRQGRLAKNIQYF. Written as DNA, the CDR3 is TGTGCCAGCAGTCCCCGACAGGGAAGGCTAGCCAAAAACATTCAGTACTTC.

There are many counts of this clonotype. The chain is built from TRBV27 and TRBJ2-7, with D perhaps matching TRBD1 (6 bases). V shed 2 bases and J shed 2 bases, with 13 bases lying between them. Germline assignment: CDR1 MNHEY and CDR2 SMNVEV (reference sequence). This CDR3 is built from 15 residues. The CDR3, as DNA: TGTGCCAGCAGTTTAGCTCCGGACAGAGCCTACGAGCAGTACTTC. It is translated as CASSLAPDRAYEQYF.

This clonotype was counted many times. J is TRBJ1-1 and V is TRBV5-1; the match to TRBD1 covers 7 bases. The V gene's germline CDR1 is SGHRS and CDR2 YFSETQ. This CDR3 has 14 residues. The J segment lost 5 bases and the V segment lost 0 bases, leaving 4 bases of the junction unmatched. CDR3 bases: TGCGCCAGCAGCTTGGGGCAGGGGGTGACTGAAGCTTTCTTT. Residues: CASSLGQGVTEAFF. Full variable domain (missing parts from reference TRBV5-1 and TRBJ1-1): KAGVTQTPRYLIKTRGQQVTLSCSPISGHRSVSWYQQTPGQGLQFLFEYFSETQRNKGNFPGRFSGRQFSNSRSEMNVSTLELGDSALYLCASSLGQGVTEAFFGQGTRLTVV.

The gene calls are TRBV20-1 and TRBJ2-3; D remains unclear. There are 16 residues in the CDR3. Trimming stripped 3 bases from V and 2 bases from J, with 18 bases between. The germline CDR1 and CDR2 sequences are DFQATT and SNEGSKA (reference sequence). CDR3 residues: CSARFTLVRNTDTQYF. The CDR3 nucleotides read TGCAGTGCTAGGTTCACTTTGGTTAGAAACACAGATACGCAGTATTTT.

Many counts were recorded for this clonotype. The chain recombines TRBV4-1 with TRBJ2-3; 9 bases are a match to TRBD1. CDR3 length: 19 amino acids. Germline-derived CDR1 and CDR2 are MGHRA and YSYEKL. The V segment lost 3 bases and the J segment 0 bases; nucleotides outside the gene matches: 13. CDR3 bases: TGCGCCAGCAGCCAGTTCGTGGGACCGGGACAGGGTAGCACAGATACGCAGTATTTT. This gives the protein CASSQFVGPGQGSTDTQYF.

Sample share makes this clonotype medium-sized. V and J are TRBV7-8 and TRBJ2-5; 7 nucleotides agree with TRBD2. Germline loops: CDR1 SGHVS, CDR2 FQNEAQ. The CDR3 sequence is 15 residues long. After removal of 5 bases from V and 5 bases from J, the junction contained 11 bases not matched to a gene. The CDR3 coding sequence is TGTGCCAGCAGCCCCCAGCGGGGTGGGCGGGAGACCCAGTACTTC. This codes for CASSPQRGGRETQYF.

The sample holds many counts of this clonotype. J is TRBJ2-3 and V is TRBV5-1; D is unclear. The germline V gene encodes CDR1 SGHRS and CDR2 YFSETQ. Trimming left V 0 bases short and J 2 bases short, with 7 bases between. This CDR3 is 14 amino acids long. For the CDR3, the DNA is TGCGCCAGCAGCTTGGAACTTACCACAGATACGCAGTATTTT. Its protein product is CASSLELTTDTQYF.

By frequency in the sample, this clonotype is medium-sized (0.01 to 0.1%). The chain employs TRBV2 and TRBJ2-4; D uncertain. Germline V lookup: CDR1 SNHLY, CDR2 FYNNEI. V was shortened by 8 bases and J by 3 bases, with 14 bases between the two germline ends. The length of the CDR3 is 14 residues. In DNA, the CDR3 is TGTGCCAGCTCAAGGAGAATTTTCAAAAACATTCAGTACTTC. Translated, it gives CASSRRIFKNIQYF. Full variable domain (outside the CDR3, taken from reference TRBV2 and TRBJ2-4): EPEVTQTPSHQVTQMGQEVILRCVPISNHLYFYWYRQILGQKVEFLVSFYNNEISEKSEIFDDQFSVERPDGSNFTLKIRSTKLEDSAMYFCASSRRIFKNIQYFGAGTRLSVL.

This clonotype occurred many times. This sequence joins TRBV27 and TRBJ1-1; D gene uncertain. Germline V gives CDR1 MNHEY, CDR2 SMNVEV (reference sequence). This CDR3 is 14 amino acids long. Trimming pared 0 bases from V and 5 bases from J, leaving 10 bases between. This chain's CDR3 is CASSLSNGGTEAFF. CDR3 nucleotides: TGTGCCAGCAGTTTATCGAACGGCGGGACTGAAGCTTTCTTT.